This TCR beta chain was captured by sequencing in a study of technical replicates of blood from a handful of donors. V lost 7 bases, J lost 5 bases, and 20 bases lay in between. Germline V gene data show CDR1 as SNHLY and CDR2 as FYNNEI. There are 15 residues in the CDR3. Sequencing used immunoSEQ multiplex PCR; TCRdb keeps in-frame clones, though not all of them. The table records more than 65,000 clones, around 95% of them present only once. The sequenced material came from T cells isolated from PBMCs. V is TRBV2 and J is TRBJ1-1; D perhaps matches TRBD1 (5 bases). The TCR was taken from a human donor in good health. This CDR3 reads CASTLSGGAQTEAFF. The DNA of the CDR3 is TGTGCCAGCACCCTCTCCGGAGGGGCGCAAACTGAAGCTTTCTTT.